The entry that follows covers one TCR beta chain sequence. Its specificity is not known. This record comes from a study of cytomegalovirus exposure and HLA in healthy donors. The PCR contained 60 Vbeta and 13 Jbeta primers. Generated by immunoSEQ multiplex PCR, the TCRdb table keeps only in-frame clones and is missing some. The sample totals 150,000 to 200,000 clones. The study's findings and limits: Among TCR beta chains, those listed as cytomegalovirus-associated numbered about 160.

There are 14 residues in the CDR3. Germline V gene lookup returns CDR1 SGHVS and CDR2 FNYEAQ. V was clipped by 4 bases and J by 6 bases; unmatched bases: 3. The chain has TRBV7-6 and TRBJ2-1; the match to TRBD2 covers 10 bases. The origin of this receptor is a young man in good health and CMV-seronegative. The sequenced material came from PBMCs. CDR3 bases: TGTGCCAGCAGCTCAGCGGGAGGGGTCAATGAGCAGTTCTTC. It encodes CASSSAGGVNEQFF.